This T cell receptor beta chain was sequenced for a study of T-cell memory formation after mild COVID-19 (dated by TCRdb to the early 2020s). Broadly, across the study: Most TCR sequence clusters were specific to one of the two donors. Longitudinal TCRalpha and TCRbeta repertoire sequencing tracked T-cell clones expanding and contracting after mild COVID-19 in a couple of donors. Two young, previously healthy adult volunteers, one female and one male, were included in the cohort. Here is what the overall study found, with its caveats: The study included only a couple of mild cases, and larger cohorts that include severe cases with pre-infection samples were judged to be necessary. Balanced CD4/CD8 phenotypes were observed for clones contracting from day 15 to 85, whereas a bias towards CD4+ was observed for a second wave of clones expanding from day 15 to 37. SARS-CoV-2 specificity was not confirmed for the second-wave clones peaking on day 37. The detection of some responding clones in pre-infection memory suggests that pre-existing cross-reactive memory T cells joined the SARS-CoV-2 response. Contracting CD4+ clones appeared mostly in the CM and EM memory subsets, whereas CD8+ clones were enriched in EMRA.

Instrument used: Illumina NovaSeq 6000. cDNA libraries for TCRalpha and TCRbeta were prepared by 5'RACE using constant-segment primers, with sample barcodes and unique molecular identifiers added. RNA was extracted from every sample with Trizol reagent. The libraries were amplified in two PCR steps, and the second step added a second sample barcode and Illumina TruSeq adapters. Libraries were sequenced on an Illumina NovaSeq with 2 x 150 bp paired-end reads. As for how the authors treated the data: With migec v1.2.7, reads were demultiplexed and then collapsed into UMI-guided consensus sequences. With mixcr v2.1.11, UMI consensuses were aligned to TRA and TRB V and J templates and assembled into clonotypes. Expanded or contracted clonotypes were those called significant by both edgeR and NoisET, with noise models trained on biological replicates. For edgeR calls, the cutoffs were a false discovery rate-adjusted p below 0.01 and a log2 fold-change threshold of 1. As an exploratory analysis of dynamics, max-normalized trajectories of the 1000 most abundant clonotypes were examined with PCA combined with hierarchical clustering. Separately sequenced CD4+ and CD8+ repertoires were used to assign a CD4 or CD8 phenotype to each responding clone. The raw public data were reprocessed by TCRdb itself: fastp quality trimming at Q25, MiXCR clonotype calling, in-frame beta chains only. Entries are consolidated by CDR3 protein sequence, retaining the most common genes and DNA. It is TCRdb's table, rather than the study itself, that gives the V and J calls and clone size. Within this sample are more than 400,000 distinct CDR3 sequences, with 18% of them counted one time only. About 12% of the sample is held by the ten biggest clonotypes.

The germline V gene encodes CDR1 SGHRS and CDR2 YFSETQ. The CDR3 contains 12 residues, cysteine and phenylalanine counted. CDR3 DNA is the only sequence kept; it has 36 bases, read in frame from the first base. The V end loses 3 bases and the J end loses 3 bases, and a stretch of 7 bases separates them. Ficoll-Paque density gradient centrifugation was the method used to isolate PBMCs. Points on this clonotype: The antigen it binds to is not known. No base quality values were provided; no much bigger clone lies one nucleotide off.

This receptor was identified in an adult woman who had mild COVID-19 (a few samples of this study predate the infection). The sample titles of this study are shuffled in the database, so cell type and time point are left out; the donor was told from shared clones. The sample consisted of PBMCs or a T cell subset sorted from them (not recorded which). The sequence links TRBV5-1 to TRBJ2-7, with the D gene not clear enough to name. The nucleotides read TGCGCCAGCAGCTCAAACAACTACGAGCAGTACTTC. Its amino acids are CASSSNNYEQYF.